This is a list of T cell receptor beta chains from one sample in a study of blood T cells in healthy people across ages. TCRdb ran MiXCR on the 5' RACE reads and lists one entry per CDR3 protein. The repertoire includes some 1.6 million distinct CDR3 sequences, approximately 32% of them detected once, and about 11% sits in the top ten. The sequenced material came from blood. The receptors derive from a woman in her twenties or thirties in good health. Both conserved end residues are part of each CDR3. The D gene is left open where the match is weak. Clone sizes are given selectively: once, few, many, or a class where the clone is expanded.

J gene	D gene	V gene	clone size	CDR3 DNA	CDR3 protein
TRBJ1-1	.	TRBV2	.	TGTGCCAACCAGGGGCTGGCAGCCATGAACACTGAAGCTTTCTTT	CANQGLAAMNTEAFF
TRBJ2-7	.	TRBV12-3/TRBV12-4	.	TGTGCCAACAGTTTCGGTTACGAGCAGTACTTC	CANSFGYEQYF
TRBJ1-2	TRBD1	TRBV6-1	many	TGTGCCAGCAGTGAAGGGGACAGGGGCGGCTACACCTTC	CASSEGDRGGYTF
TRBJ2-1	TRBD2	TRBV20-1	.	TGCAGTGCTAGACTGATACTAGCGGGAGGGCCGAGCTCCTACAATGAGCAGTTCTTC	CSARLILAGGPSSYNEQFF
TRBJ1-5	.	TRBV20-1	.	TGCAGTGCCCTACGCGGGGAGCGCCCCAATCAGCCCCAGCATTTT	CSALRGERPNQPQHF
TRBJ2-2	.	TRBV10-3	.	TGTGCCATCAGTGCGGACAGAGCAAACACCGGGGAGCTGTTTTTT	CAISADRANTGELFF
TRBJ2-3	.	TRBV5-1	few	TGCGCCAGCAGCCCCCATGGCAGGGGGGATAACACAGATACGCAGTATTTT	CASSPHGRGDNTDTQYF
TRBJ1-5	.	TRBV7-2	.	TGTGCCAGCAGCTTATTTCAGGGCAATCAGCCCCAGCATTTT	CASSLFQGNQPQHF
TRBJ2-1	.	TRBV9	.	TGTGCCAGTAGCGTAGAAGCTCAAACCAGCTCCTACAATGAGCAGTTCTTC	CASSVEAQTSSYNEQFF
TRBJ2-7	.	TRBV20-1	.	TGCAGTGCGCGGGACCCTGCTCTGTACAAGCAGTACTTC	CSARDPALYKQYF
TRBJ1-6	TRBD1	TRBV30	.	TGTGCCTGGAGGGACAGGGTGGACTCACCCCTCCACTTT	CAWRDRVDSPLHF
TRBJ2-4	.	TRBV30	.	TGTGCCTGGAGTCCCAAGGGGCCTGGAGGGGACATTCAGTACTTC	CAWSPKGPGGDIQYF
TRBJ2-7	.	TRBV6-5	.	TGTGCCAGCAGAAGGGGAACTAGCAGCGAGCAGTACTTC	CASRRGTSSEQYF
TRBJ2-1	.	TRBV7-9	many	TGTGCCAGCAGCTTAGCGCTTGATGAGCAGTTCTTC	CASSLALDEQFF
TRBJ1-5	TRBD1	TRBV7-8	.	TGTGCCAGCAGCCCCTCGACAGGGATGAACAATCAGCCCCAGCATTTT	CASSPSTGMNNQPQHF
TRBJ1-1	.	TRBV5-1	.	TGCGCCAGCAGCCCGGGACCCTCCGAAGCTTTCTTT	CASSPGPSEAFF
TRBJ1-2	.	TRBV27	.	TGTGCCAGCAGTCTCAACAGGGCTGGTGGCTACACCTTC	CASSLNRAGGYTF
TRBJ2-3	.	TRBV20-1	.	TGCAGTGCACGTCCGAGACATATCACAGATACGCAGTATTTT	CSARPRHITDTQYF
TRBJ2-1	.	TRBV7-8	.	TGTGCCAGCAGCTCTATGCAAGGATCTCGAAGCAATGAGCAGTTCTTC	CASSSMQGSRSNEQFF
TRBJ1-5	.	TRBV28	.	TGTGCCAGCAGTTTTATCCCCAGGCTGGGACTCGTCAATCAGCCCCAGCATTTT	CASSFIPRLGLVNQPQHF
TRBJ2-1	.	TRBV3-1	.	TGTGCCAGCAGCCATCCGGTGGATGAGCAGTTCTTC	CASSHPVDEQFF
TRBJ2-1	.	TRBV10-3	.	TGTGCCATCCTACGCCTAGGCGACAATGAGCAGTTCTTC	CAILRLGDNEQFF
TRBJ2-4	.	TRBV5-1	.	TGCGCCAGCAGCCCCACCTCCGGACCCCCCGGCGGGACCAAAAACATTCAGTACTTC	CASSPTSGPPGGTKNIQYF
TRBJ2-5	.	TRBV5-5	many	TGTGCCAGCAGCTCATTAGGGGAGACCCAGTACTTC	CASSSLGETQYF
TRBJ2-5	TRBD2	TRBV18	.	TGTGCCAGCTCACAGGGATTCGGCGGGAGCGGGGAGACCCAGTACTTC	CASSQGFGGSGETQYF
TRBJ1-2	TRBD1	TRBV28	few	TGTGCCAGCAGTTCGGGACAGCCACAGGGGGGCTACACCTTC	CASSSGQPQGGYTF
TRBJ2-7	TRBD2	TRBV5-1	.	TGCGCCAGCAGCTTGGCGGGACTAGGTAACTACGAGCAGTACTTC	CASSLAGLGNYEQYF
TRBJ1-2	TRBD1	TRBV5-1	once	TGCGCCAGCAGCTACGGACAGGGCCTTGGCTACACCTTC	CASSYGQGLGYTF
TRBJ2-7	.	TRBV4-1	.	TGCGCCAGCAGCCTCCCCGGGGTCTCCTACGAGCAGTACTTC	CASSLPGVSYEQYF
TRBJ2-7	.	TRBV3-1	few	TGTGCCAGCAGCGAGAGCCGGGACGGTGGCTACGAGCAGTACTTC	CASSESRDGGYEQYF
TRBJ2-7	.	TRBV6-5	few	TGTGCCAGCAGTTCCGACCTGTCCGGGGGAACGCTTCAGTACTTC	CASSSDLSGGTLQYF
TRBJ2-3	TRBD1	TRBV9	.	TGTGCCAGCAGCGTAGGTCAACGTACAGGGGTAACAGATACGCAGTATTTT	CASSVGQRTGVTDTQYF